This paragraph covers one TCR beta chain sequence. Its antigen is undetermined. The sample originates from a study of vaccination and CD4 T cells after COVID-19. In the study overall: The cells in question were stimulated using overlapping spike peptides derived from SARS-CoV-2, HCoV-NL63, HCoV-OC43 and HCoV-229E.

Described treatment: roughly 10-day PBMC culture with coronavirus spike peptide pools or control peptides (ViraFEST assay). Cultures used some 2 million PBMCs per well, 10 IU/ml IL-2 and around 10 ug/ml peptides. The medium had half its volume replaced with fresh IL-2 medium on days 3 and 7. Researchers used the Oncomine TCR Beta short-read assay to sequence DNA from cultured CD4+ T cells. TCRdb reprocessed the PCR reads with MiXCR, giving one entry per CDR3 protein. The repertoire holds 15,000 to 20,000 distinct CDR3 sequences, with roughly three fifths as singletons. The junction had 2 bases not matched to a gene; V was cut back by 1 base and J by 1 base. The germline CDR1 and CDR2 sequences are SGHVS and FNYEAQ. The CDR3 consists of 15 residues. General study findings and limits: Relatively small numbers of convalescent patients were studied, with no early post-infection timepoints included.

The input for sequencing was CD4+ T cells from blood, cultured in vitro, taken after SARS-CoV-2 vaccination. The rearrangement uses TRBV7-6 and TRBJ2-7, with 9 bases identical to TRBD2. The clonotype originates from a human donor who had recovered from COVID-19. The CDR3 reads CASSLETSGSYEQYF. The CDR3 DNA reads as TGTGCCAGCAGCTTAGAAACTAGCGGGTCCTACGAGCAGTACTTC.